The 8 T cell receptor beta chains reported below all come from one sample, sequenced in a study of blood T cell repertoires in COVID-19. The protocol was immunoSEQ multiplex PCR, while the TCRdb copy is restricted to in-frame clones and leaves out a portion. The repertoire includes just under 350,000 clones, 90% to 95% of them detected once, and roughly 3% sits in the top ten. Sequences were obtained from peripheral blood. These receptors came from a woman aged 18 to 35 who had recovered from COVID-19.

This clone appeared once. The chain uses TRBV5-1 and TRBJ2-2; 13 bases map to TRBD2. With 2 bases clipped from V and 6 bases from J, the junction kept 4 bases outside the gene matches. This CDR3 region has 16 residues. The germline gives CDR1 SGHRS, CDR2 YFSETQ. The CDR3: CASSFSTSGRPGELFF. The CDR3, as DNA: TGCGCCAGCAGCTTTTCGACTAGCGGGAGGCCCGGGGAGCTGTTTTTT.

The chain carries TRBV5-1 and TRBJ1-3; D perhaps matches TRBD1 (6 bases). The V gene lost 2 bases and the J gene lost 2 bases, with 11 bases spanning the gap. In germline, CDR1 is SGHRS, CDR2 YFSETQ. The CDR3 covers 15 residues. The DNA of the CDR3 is TGCGCCAGCAGCTTCCAACAGGGTACTGGAAACACCATATATTTT. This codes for CASSFQQGTGNTIYF.

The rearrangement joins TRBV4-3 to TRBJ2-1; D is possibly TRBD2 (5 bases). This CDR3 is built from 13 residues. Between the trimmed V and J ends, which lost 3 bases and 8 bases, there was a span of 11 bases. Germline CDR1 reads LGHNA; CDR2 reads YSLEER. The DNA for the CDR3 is TGCGCCAGCAGCCAGAGGCTAGCCGATGAGCAGTTCTTC. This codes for CASSQRLADEQFF.

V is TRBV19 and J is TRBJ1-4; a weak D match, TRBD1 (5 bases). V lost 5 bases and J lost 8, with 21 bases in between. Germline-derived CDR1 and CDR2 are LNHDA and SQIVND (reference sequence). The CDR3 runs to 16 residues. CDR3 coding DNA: TGTGCCAGTAGTGACAGACTTAGGGCGTTTGGGGAAAAACTGTTTTTT. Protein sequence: CASSDRLRAFGEKLFF.

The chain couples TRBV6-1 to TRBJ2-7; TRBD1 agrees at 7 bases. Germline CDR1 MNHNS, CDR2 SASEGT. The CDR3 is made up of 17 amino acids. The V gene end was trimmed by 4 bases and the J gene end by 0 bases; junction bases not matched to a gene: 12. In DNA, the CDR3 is TGTGCCAGCAGTGTAGGCGTTGGGACAGCTATCTCCTACGAGCAGTACGTC. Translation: CASSVGVGTAISYEQYV.

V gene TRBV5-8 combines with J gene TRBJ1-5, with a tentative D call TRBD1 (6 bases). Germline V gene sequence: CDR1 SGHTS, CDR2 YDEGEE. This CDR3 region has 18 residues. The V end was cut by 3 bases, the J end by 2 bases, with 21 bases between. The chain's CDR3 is CASSYIYREVTGNQPQHF. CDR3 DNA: TGTGCCAGCAGCTATATTTACAGGGAAGTTACGGGCAATCAGCCCCAGCATTTT.

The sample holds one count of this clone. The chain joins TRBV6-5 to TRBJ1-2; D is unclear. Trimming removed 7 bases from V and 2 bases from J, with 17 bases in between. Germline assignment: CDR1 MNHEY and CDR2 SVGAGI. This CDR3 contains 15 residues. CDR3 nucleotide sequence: TGTGCCAGCAAGATGCGGGGAAACAGAAACTATGGCTACACCTTC. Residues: CASKMRGNRNYGYTF.

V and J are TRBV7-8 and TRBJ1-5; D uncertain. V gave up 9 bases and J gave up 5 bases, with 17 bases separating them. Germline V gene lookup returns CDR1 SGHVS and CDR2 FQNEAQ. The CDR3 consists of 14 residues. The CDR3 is CASTDNNFDQPQHF. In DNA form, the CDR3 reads TGTGCCAGTACCGACAATAACTTCGATCAGCCCCAGCATTTT.